Listed below are T cell receptor beta chains from one sample, sequenced in a study of CD8 T cells in Susac syndrome. From the immunoSEQ multiplex PCR reads, TCRdb called clonotypes with MiXCR, one entry per CDR3 protein. The sample shows 25,000 to 30,000 distinct CDR3 sequences, 94% of them seen only once. Input material: CD8+ T cells from PBMCs. The origin of the receptors is a human donor in good health. The CDR3 runs from the conserved cysteine through the conserved F or W. The D gene is left open where the match is weak. Clone size, where shown, is once, few, many, or a class for clones that have expanded.

clone_size: -
j_call: TRBJ1-2
v_call: TRBV5-4
d_call: TRBD1
cdr3_nt: TGTGCCAGCAGCTTGTTGACAGGGGGCGCATTAGGGGACTATGGCTACACCTTC
cdr3_aa: CASSLLTGGALGDYGYTF

clone_size: -
j_call: TRBJ1-6
v_call: TRBV13
d_call: -
cdr3_nt: TGTGCCAGCAGCTTATGGGGACGAGACGGTAATTCACCCCTCCACTTT
cdr3_aa: CASSLWGRDGNSPLHF

clone_size: -
j_call: TRBJ2-7
v_call: TRBV6-5
d_call: -
cdr3_nt: TGTGCCAGCAGTTACTCCTTGGACTCCTACGAGCAGTACTTC
cdr3_aa: CASSYSLDSYEQYF

clone_size: -
j_call: TRBJ1-1
v_call: TRBV7-9
d_call: -
cdr3_nt: TGTGCCAGCAAAAGGGCCACTGAAGCTTTCTTT
cdr3_aa: CASKRATEAFF

clone_size: -
j_call: TRBJ1-4
v_call: TRBV10-1
d_call: TRBD1
cdr3_nt: TGCGCCAGCATTGACAGGGAGACAACTAATGAAAAACTGTTTTTT
cdr3_aa: CASIDRETTNEKLFF

clone_size: -
j_call: TRBJ2-5
v_call: TRBV20-1
d_call: -
cdr3_nt: TGCAGTGCTAGACCCTTCGACAGCCCCTCGGAAGAGACCCAGTACTTC
cdr3_aa: CSARPFDSPSEETQYF

clone_size: -
j_call: TRBJ2-5
v_call: TRBV10-3
d_call: -
cdr3_nt: TGTGCCATCAGTGAGTCGGCGGGGCGCCGAGAGACCCAGTACTTC
cdr3_aa: CAISESAGRRETQYF

clone_size: few
j_call: TRBJ2-7
v_call: TRBV10-3
d_call: TRBD1
cdr3_nt: TGTGCCATCAGTCGACAGGGGGACGAGCAGTACTTC
cdr3_aa: CAISRQGDEQYF

clone_size: -
j_call: TRBJ2-7
v_call: TRBV6-5
d_call: -
cdr3_nt: TGTGCCAGCAGTTACTCGCCGGAGAACTACGAGCAGTACTTC
cdr3_aa: CASSYSPENYEQYF

clone_size: -
j_call: TRBJ2-7
v_call: TRBV14
d_call: TRBD1
cdr3_nt: TGTGCCAGCAGTTATGGACAGGGCCATTCCTACGAGCAGTACTTC
cdr3_aa: CASSYGQGHSYEQYF

clone_size: -
j_call: TRBJ1-2
v_call: TRBV7-2
d_call: -
cdr3_nt: TGTGCCAGCAGTAGGGGACGTGGCTACACCTTC
cdr3_aa: CASSRGRGYTF

clone_size: -
j_call: TRBJ1-1
v_call: TRBV4-1
d_call: TRBD1
cdr3_nt: TGCGCCAGCAGCCAAGATGAGGGGGCATACACTGAAGCTTTCTTT
cdr3_aa: CASSQDEGAYTEAFF

clone_size: -
j_call: TRBJ1-2
v_call: TRBV9
d_call: -
cdr3_nt: TGTGCCAGCAGCGTAGATAGGGCAGGAAGGGGCTATGGCTACACCTTC
cdr3_aa: CASSVDRAGRGYGYTF

clone_size: -
j_call: TRBJ2-1
v_call: TRBV20-1
d_call: -
cdr3_nt: TGCAGTGCTACCCCGGAGCTTTCGAGCTCCTACAATGAGCAGTTCTTC
cdr3_aa: CSATPELSSSYNEQFF

clone_size: -
j_call: TRBJ2-6
v_call: TRBV4-3
d_call: -
cdr3_nt: TGCGCCAGCAGCCAAGAAACGGGCTCTGGGGCCAACGTCCTGACTTTC
cdr3_aa: CASSQETGSGANVLTF

clone_size: -
j_call: TRBJ2-7
v_call: TRBV12-3/TRBV12-4
d_call: -
cdr3_nt: TGTGCCAGCAGTTTAGCCATCTCCTACGAGCAGTACTTC
cdr3_aa: CASSLAISYEQYF

clone_size: once
j_call: TRBJ2-3
v_call: TRBV7-8
d_call: -
cdr3_nt: TGTGCCAGCAGCCCTCTAGAGTCTAGCACAGATACGCAGTATTTT
cdr3_aa: CASSPLESSTDTQYF

clone_size: once
j_call: TRBJ2-1
v_call: TRBV20-1
d_call: TRBD2
cdr3_nt: TGCAGTGCTAGGTTTCTCGCGGGGGAATACAATGAGCAGTTCTTC
cdr3_aa: CSARFLAGEYNEQFF

clone_size: once
j_call: TRBJ2-7
v_call: TRBV2
d_call: -
cdr3_nt: TGTGCCAGCAGTGGTTACGAGCAGTACTTC
cdr3_aa: CASSGYEQYF

clone_size: -
j_call: TRBJ2-5
v_call: TRBV12-5
d_call: -
cdr3_nt: TGTGCTAGTGCTCTCGACAGACAAGAGACCCAGTACTTC
cdr3_aa: CASALDRQETQYF

clone_size: -
j_call: TRBJ2-2
v_call: TRBV7-9
d_call: -
cdr3_nt: TGTGCCAGCAGCGAAAACAAGAACACCGGGGAGCTGTTTTTT
cdr3_aa: CASSENKNTGELFF

clone_size: -
j_call: TRBJ2-2
v_call: TRBV6-2/TRBV6-3
d_call: -
cdr3_nt: TGTGCCAGCAGTTACCTCTCCGGGGAGCTGTTTTTT
cdr3_aa: CASSYLSGELFF

clone_size: -
j_call: TRBJ2-1
v_call: TRBV12-3/TRBV12-4
d_call: TRBD2
cdr3_nt: TGTGCCAGCAGTGAGGGACTAGCGCAGTTCTTC
cdr3_aa: CASSEGLAQFF

clone_size: -
j_call: TRBJ2-3
v_call: TRBV29-1
d_call: TRBD1
cdr3_nt: TGCAGCGTGGTGACAGGGGCTAGCACAGATACGCAGTATTTT
cdr3_aa: CSVVTGASTDTQYF

clone_size: -
j_call: TRBJ2-2
v_call: TRBV6-4
d_call: TRBD2
cdr3_nt: TGTGCCAGCAGTGCTAGCGGGGACACCGGGGAGCTGTTTTTT
cdr3_aa: CASSASGDTGELFF

clone_size: -
j_call: TRBJ2-2
v_call: TRBV5-5
d_call: -
cdr3_nt: TGTGCCAGCAGCTTGGATTCCGGGGAGCTGTTTTTT
cdr3_aa: CASSLDSGELFF

clone_size: -
j_call: TRBJ2-1
v_call: TRBV6-6
d_call: -
cdr3_nt: TGTGCCAGCAGTTCCACCTTCCCCCAAATCAACAATGAGCAGTTCTTC
cdr3_aa: CASSSTFPQINNEQFF

clone_size: -
j_call: TRBJ1-2
v_call: TRBV3-1
d_call: -
cdr3_nt: TGTGCCAGCAGCCAAGATGGGGGGGGAAGAAGCTACACCTTC
cdr3_aa: CASSQDGGGRSYTF

clone_size: -
j_call: TRBJ2-1
v_call: TRBV10-3
d_call: -
cdr3_nt: TGTGCCATCAGTGTAGGCACAGGGATGTACAATGAGCAGTTCTTC
cdr3_aa: CAISVGTGMYNEQFF

clone_size: -
j_call: TRBJ2-1
v_call: TRBV5-4
d_call: -
cdr3_nt: TGTGCCAGCAGCTTGGAGGCGGGACACCACAATGAGCAGTTCTTC
cdr3_aa: CASSLEAGHHNEQFF

clone_size: -
j_call: TRBJ2-1
v_call: TRBV7-2
d_call: TRBD2
cdr3_nt: TGTGCCAGCAGCGTCCTACTAGCGGGGGGACCGAATGAGCAGTTCTTC
cdr3_aa: CASSVLLAGGPNEQFF

clone_size: -
j_call: TRBJ2-1
v_call: TRBV4-1
d_call: -
cdr3_nt: TGCGCCAGCAGCCAGCCTGGGGGCGAATACAATGAGCAGTTCTTC
cdr3_aa: CASSQPGGEYNEQFF

clone_size: once
j_call: TRBJ1-1
v_call: TRBV12-3/TRBV12-4
d_call: -
cdr3_nt: TGTGCCAGCCGGACGGGCACTGAAGCTTTCTTT
cdr3_aa: CASRTGTEAFF

clone_size: once
j_call: TRBJ2-2
v_call: TRBV2
d_call: -
cdr3_nt: TGTGCCAGCAGCAGCATGGGGGACACCGGGGAGCTGTTTTTT
cdr3_aa: CASSSMGDTGELFF

clone_size: -
j_call: TRBJ2-3
v_call: TRBV27
d_call: TRBD1
cdr3_nt: TGTGCCAGCAGTTTAGGACAGGGAAAGGGCACAGATACGCAGTATTTT
cdr3_aa: CASSLGQGKGTDTQYF

clone_size: -
j_call: TRBJ2-3
v_call: TRBV4-3
d_call: TRBD2
cdr3_nt: TGCGCCAGCAGCCAAGGAAGCGGGGGTAGCACAGATACGCAGTATTTT
cdr3_aa: CASSQGSGGSTDTQYF

clone_size: -
j_call: TRBJ2-7
v_call: TRBV2
d_call: -
cdr3_nt: TGTGCCAGCGCCGTTGGGGGGGCAGGGTACGAGCAGTACTTC
cdr3_aa: CASAVGGAGYEQYF

clone_size: -
j_call: TRBJ1-2
v_call: TRBV6-6
d_call: TRBD1
cdr3_nt: TGTGCCAGCAGTTCTACAGGGGGCGATGGCTACACCTTC
cdr3_aa: CASSSTGGDGYTF

clone_size: -
j_call: TRBJ1-2
v_call: TRBV20-1
d_call: -
cdr3_nt: TGCAGTGCTAGAGAAGGCAGGGCGGATGGCTACACCTTC
cdr3_aa: CSAREGRADGYTF

clone_size: -
j_call: TRBJ2-7
v_call: TRBV20-1
d_call: TRBD1
cdr3_nt: TGCAGTGCTAGAGATTTTCGATCCACCAGGGGGTCCTACGAGCAGTACTTC
cdr3_aa: CSARDFRSTRGSYEQYF

clone_size: -
j_call: TRBJ2-2
v_call: TRBV9
d_call: -
cdr3_nt: TGTGCCAGCAGCCGCCTTCTCACCGGGGAGCTGTTTTTT
cdr3_aa: CASSRLLTGELFF

clone_size: -
j_call: TRBJ1-1
v_call: TRBV7-9
d_call: -
cdr3_nt: TGTGCCAGCAGCCCGCCAGGGTCCCGAGCTTTCTTT
cdr3_aa: CASSPPGSRAFF

clone_size: -
j_call: TRBJ2-2
v_call: TRBV3-1
d_call: TRBD2
cdr3_nt: TGTGCCAGCAGCCCCCGGGGAGGGGCCGGGGAGCTGTTTTTT
cdr3_aa: CASSPRGGAGELFF

clone_size: once
j_call: TRBJ1-1
v_call: TRBV5-1
d_call: -
cdr3_nt: TGCGCCAGCAGCTTGACATACCGGGCCCGAAGGGGGGACACTGAAGCTTTCTTT
cdr3_aa: CASSLTYRARRGDTEAFF

clone_size: -
j_call: TRBJ2-7
v_call: TRBV6-5
d_call: -
cdr3_nt: TGTGCCAGCAGTTACTCGAGTTTCTACGAGCAGTACTTC
cdr3_aa: CASSYSSFYEQYF

clone_size: -
j_call: TRBJ1-5
v_call: TRBV3-1
d_call: -
cdr3_nt: TGTGCCAGCAGATACAGCAACGTCCGCCCGGTTGGCAATCAGCCCCAGCATTTT
cdr3_aa: CASRYSNVRPVGNQPQHF

clone_size: -
j_call: TRBJ1-6
v_call: TRBV5-6
d_call: -
cdr3_nt: TGTGCCAGCAGCTTGTCTACAGTCAACTATAATTCACCCCTCCACTTT
cdr3_aa: CASSLSTVNYNSPLHF

clone_size: -
j_call: TRBJ2-6
v_call: TRBV6-5
d_call: -
cdr3_nt: TGTGCCAGCAGTTGGTACTTAGACCCCTCCTCTGGGGCCAACGTCCTGACTTTC
cdr3_aa: CASSWYLDPSSGANVLTF

clone_size: -
j_call: TRBJ2-1
v_call: TRBV5-6
d_call: -
cdr3_nt: TGTGCCAGCAGTCCGGGATCCGGGGACGAGCAGTTCTTC
cdr3_aa: CASSPGSGDEQFF

clone_size: -
j_call: TRBJ2-7
v_call: TRBV7-2
d_call: -
cdr3_nt: TGTGCCAGCAGCTTCGGGTCCTACGAGCAGTACTTC
cdr3_aa: CASSFGSYEQYF